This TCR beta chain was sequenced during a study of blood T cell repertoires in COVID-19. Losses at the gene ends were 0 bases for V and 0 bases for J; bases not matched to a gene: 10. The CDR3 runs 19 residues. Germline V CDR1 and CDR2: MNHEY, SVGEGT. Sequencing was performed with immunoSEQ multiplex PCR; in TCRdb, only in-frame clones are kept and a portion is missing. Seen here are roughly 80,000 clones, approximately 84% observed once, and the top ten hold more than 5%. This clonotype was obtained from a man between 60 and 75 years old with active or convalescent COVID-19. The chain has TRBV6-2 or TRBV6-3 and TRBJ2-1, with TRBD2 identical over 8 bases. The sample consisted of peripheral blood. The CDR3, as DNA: TGTGCCAGCAGTTACTCGTCAGCGGGGGCCATCAACTCCTACAATGAGCAGTTCTTC. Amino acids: CASSYSSAGAINSYNEQFF.